This paragraph reports one TCR beta chain. Profiled with immunoSEQ multiplex PCR; TCRdb holds only in-frame clones, not every one. The sample contains tens of thousands of clones, roughly nine tenths of which appear only once. This specimen belongs to a study of OX40 agonist ivuxolimab in advanced cancers. The wider study: Ivuxolimab doses were 0.01, 0.1, 0.3, 1.5, 3 or 10 mg/kg every 2 weeks.

This CDR3 has 14 amino acids. The V and J ends lost 0 bases and 5 bases respectively, with 11 bases between them. Germline V CDR1 and CDR2: SGHRS, YFSETQ. People who had autoimmune disease history or systemic immunosuppression were excluded. The material sequenced was CD4+ or CD8+ T cells sorted from blood, taken in a trial of the OX40 agonist ivuxolimab. The chain uses TRBV5-1 and TRBJ1-2; TRBD1 is a possible D gene (6 bases). The receptor was isolated from an adult with an advanced solid tumor such as melanoma, head and neck, liver or kidney cancer. CDR3 region: CASSLDRAAYGYTF. CDR3 DNA sequence: TGCGCCAGCAGCTTGGACAGGGCGGCGTATGGCTACACCTTC. Full variable domain (outside the CDR3, taken from reference TRBV5-1 and TRBJ1-2): KAGVTQTPRYLIKTRGQQVTLSCSPISGHRSVSWYQQTPGQGLQFLFEYFSETQRNKGNFPGRFSGRQFSNSRSEMNVSTLELGDSALYLCASSLDRAAYGYTFGSGTRLTVV.